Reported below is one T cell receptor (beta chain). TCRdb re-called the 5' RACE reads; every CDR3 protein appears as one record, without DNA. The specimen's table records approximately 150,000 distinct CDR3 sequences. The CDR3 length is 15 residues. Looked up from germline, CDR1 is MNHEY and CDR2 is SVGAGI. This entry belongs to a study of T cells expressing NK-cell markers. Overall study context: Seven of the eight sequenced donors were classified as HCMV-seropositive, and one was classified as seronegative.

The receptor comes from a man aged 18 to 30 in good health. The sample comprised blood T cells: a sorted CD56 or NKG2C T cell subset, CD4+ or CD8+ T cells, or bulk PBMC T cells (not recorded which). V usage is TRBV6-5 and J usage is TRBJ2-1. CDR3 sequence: CASSYLVSAYNEQFF.